Below are 5 T cell receptor beta chains sequenced from a single sample in a study of CD8+ T cells in alopecia areata. In each case, RNA was isolated and then reverse transcribed into cDNA as the sequencing template. The protocol was immunoSEQ multiplex PCR, while the TCRdb copy is restricted to in-frame clones and leaves out a portion. In the table there are more than 150,000 clones, about 63% of which are singletons. The sample in question was CD4+ T cells sorted from blood, obtained at week 0. The receptors stem from a human donor with alopecia areata.

This chain uses TRBV10-3 with TRBJ1-2; D remains ambiguous. V dropped 6 bases and J dropped 3 bases, with 14 bases sitting between them. Germline V lookup: CDR1 ENHRY, CDR2 SYGVKD. This CDR3 comprises 14 residues. The CDR3 loop is CAISPETAYYGYTF. DNA for the CDR3: TGTGCCATCAGCCCGGAAACAGCTTACTATGGCTACACCTTC.

The chain couples TRBV18 to TRBJ1-1; D gene ambiguous. The germline CDR1 and CDR2 sequences are KGHSH and LQKENI. The CDR3 covers 15 residues. V was cut by 0 bases and J by 7 bases, with 15 bases left in between. In nucleotides, the CDR3 is TGTGCCAGCTCACCACCCAACGGGGTAGACTTTGAAGCTTTCTTT. Translation: CASSPPNGVDFEAFF.

This clone appeared many times. The gene calls are TRBV9 and TRBJ2-3, with D perhaps matching TRBD1 (5 bases). Deletions cut 0 bases from V and 3 bases from J, with 8 bases between. Germline values: CDR1 SGDLS, CDR2 YYNGEE. The CDR3 is 14 amino acids. The CDR3 DNA reads as TGTGCCAGCAGCGTAGGGACAATAACAGATACGCAGTATTTT. It yields the protein CASSVGTITDTQYF.

The chain recombines TRBV11-3 with TRBJ1-2; the D gene is possibly TRBD1 (6 bases). CDR3 length: 14 residues. Per germline, CDR1 SGHNT and CDR2 YENEEA. V lost 1 base to trimming and J lost 5 bases, with 11 bases between them. The CDR3 coding sequence is TGTGCCAGCAGCTTAGGCGTCCAGGGGTATGGCTACACCTTC. Translating it yields CASSLGVQGYGYTF.

This clone has a handful of counts. The V call is TRBV29-1, the J call TRBJ2-2, with 9 bases identical to TRBD1. CDR3 length: 14 residues. Germline CDR1 is SQVTM and CDR2 is ANQGSEA. The J segment lost 1 base and the V segment lost 7 bases, leaving 4 bases of the junction unmatched. Written as DNA, the CDR3 is TGCAGCGCACAGGGGGCAAGGAACACCGGGGAGCTGTTTTTT. It yields the protein CSAQGARNTGELFF.